The source of this T cell receptor beta chain is a study of blood T cell repertoires in COVID-19. As for the study in general: Acute and convalescent COVID-19 samples came from the United States, Italy and Spain. Nucleic acid was either cDNA or gDNA, and it came from T cells, B-cell-depleted T cells, or PBMCs.

Generated by immunoSEQ multiplex PCR, the TCRdb table keeps only in-frame clones and is missing some. The top ten hold approximately 2.3% of the sample, which has 95,000 to 150,000 clones, 55% to 75% seen once. The sequencing input was peripheral blood. The origin of this receptor is a woman aged 70-85 years with acute or convalescent COVID-19.

The CDR3 coding sequence is TGCGCCAGCAGCCAAGTGGCGGCAGGGATCAGCGCTGGGGCCAACGTCCTGACTTTC. Translation gives CASSQVAAGISAGANVLTF. The V gene is TRBV4-3, the J gene TRBJ2-6, with D possibly matching TRBD1 (5 bases). The CDR3 totals 19 residues. CDR1 is LGHNA, CDR2 YSLEER, per germline. Trimming stripped 1 base from V and 2 bases from J, with 18 bases between.